The 12 T cell receptor beta chains reported below all come from one sample, sequenced in a study of Ad26.COV2.S vaccination and SARS-CoV-2 variants. Assay: immunoSEQ multiplex PCR; the TCRdb copy retains only in-frame clones and omits some. In the table there are hundreds of thousands of clones, roughly 90% of which are singletons. Stated treatment: about 20 received Ad26.COV2.S at low or high dose, single or two shots; 5 received placebo; per-sample allocation not given. All samples were drawn on day 63, counting from the first vaccine or placebo injection. Sample: peripheral blood, taken in a trial of Ad26.COV2.S vaccine versus placebo. Receptors were obtained from a person aged 18-60 years who received the Ad26.COV2.S COVID-19 vaccine or a placebo.

The chain combines TRBV6-2 or TRBV6-3 with TRBJ2-7; 8 bases line up with TRBD2. The CDR3 spans 18 residues. Germline loops: CDR1 MNHEY, CDR2 SVGEGT. Trimming cost V 2 bases and J 3 bases; bases outside gene matches: 15. This chain's CDR3 is CASSYRPRLAQGGYEQYF. The CDR3 DNA sequence: TGTGCCAGCAGTTACCGACCGAGACTAGCGCAAGGAGGCTACGAGCAGTACTTC.

This chain connects TRBV21-1 to TRBJ2-1. TRBV21-1 is a recognized pseudogene. There are 16 residues in the CDR3. The CDR3 nucleotides read TGTGCCAGCAGCGTGACCCACGGGGCTAGGGACAATGAGCAGTTCTTC. Translating gives CASSVTHGARDNEQFF.

J is TRBJ1-2 and V is TRBV18; 8 bases are shared with TRBD1. V trimming: 3 bases; J trimming: 1 base; junction bases outside the gene matches: 4. Germline values: CDR1 KGHSH, CDR2 LQKENI. The CDR3 extends over 15 amino acids. The CDR3 bases are TGTGCCAGCTCACCCGGGACAGGCCTTAACTATGGCTACACCTTC. It translates to CASSPGTGLNYGYTF.

The rearrangement uses TRBV7-8 and TRBJ2-7, with a tentative D call TRBD2 (5 bases). Trimming stripped 1 base from V and 3 bases from J, with 22 bases between. The CDR3 length is 18 residues. Germline loops: CDR1 SGHVS, CDR2 FQNEAQ. CDR3 protein: CASSLDSVLFVGSYEQYF. The CDR3 DNA follows: TGTGCCAGCAGCTTAGATTCCGTGTTGTTTGTGGGGAGCTACGAGCAGTACTTC.

The V call is TRBV19, the J call TRBJ1-4; D unresolved. CDR3 length: 14 residues. V lost 3 bases, J lost 4 bases, and 9 bases lay in between. Germline V gene sequence: CDR1 LNHDA, CDR2 SQIVND (reference sequence). CDR3 in amino acids: CASSISSGNEKLFF. CDR3 DNA sequence: TGTGCCAGTAGTATCTCCTCCGGTAATGAAAAACTGTTTTTT.

This clone was seen only a few times. The V call is TRBV10-3, the J call TRBJ2-1; D might be TRBD1 (6 bases). V lost 3 bases, J lost 4 bases, and 13 bases lay in between. This CDR3 comprises 15 residues. Germline V CDR1 and CDR2: ENHRY, SYGVKD. The CDR3 is CAISEAGQTYNEQFF. CDR3 in DNA: TGTGCCATCAGTGAAGCCGGACAGACTTACAATGAGCAGTTCTTC.

The V gene is TRBV2, the J gene TRBJ2-5; no reliable D call. Germline assignment: CDR1 SNHLY and CDR2 FYNNEI. The CDR3 runs to 11 residues. Between the trimmed V and J ends, which lost 6 bases and 10 bases, there was a span of 12 bases. The chain's CDR3 is CASRGMVGQYF. The CDR3 region has the DNA TGTGCCAGCAGGGGGATGGTGGGCCAGTACTTC.

V usage is TRBV7-8 and J usage is TRBJ2-7; 11 nucleotides match TRBD2. Germline V gene data show CDR1 as SGHVS and CDR2 as FQNEAQ. The CDR3 length is 14 residues. V shed 5 bases, J shed 6 bases, and the junction held 6 bases outside the gene matches. The CDR3: CASSPSGLAGEQYF. In DNA form, the CDR3 reads TGTGCCAGCAGCCCGAGCGGACTAGCGGGCGAGCAGTACTTC.

J is TRBJ1-4 and V is TRBV6-5; TRBD1 aligns across 8 bases. From germline, CDR1 is MNHEY and CDR2 SVGAGI. V dropped 6 bases and J dropped 3; count of bases not matched to a gene: 6. The CDR3 is 15 residues long. The CDR3 loop reads CASSHRGAANEKLFF. As DNA, the CDR3 is TGTGCCAGCAGCCACAGGGGGGCCGCTAATGAAAAACTGTTTTTT.

This clone was counted only a few times. The chain employs TRBV30 and TRBJ2-2; D uncertain. The germline V gene has CDR1 GTSNPN and CDR2 SVGIG (reference sequence). Trimming cost V 4 bases and J 1 base, with 4 bases left between them. This CDR3 region has 12 residues. The CDR3 reads CAWNKNTGELFF. The DNA for the CDR3 is TGTGCCTGGAACAAGAACACCGGGGAGCTGTTTTTT. The complete variable domain, with remaining parts taken from reference TRBV30 and TRBJ2-2, reads SQTIHQWPATLVQPVGSPLSLECTVEGTSNPNLYWYRQAAGRGLQLLFYSVGIGQISSEVPQNLSASRPQDRQFILSSKKLLLSDSGFYLCAWNKNTGELFFGEGSRLTVL.

The rearrangement uses TRBV27 and TRBJ2-1; 8 nucleotides align to TRBD1. Germline loops: CDR1 MNHEY, CDR2 SMNVEV (reference sequence). V lost 4 bases to trimming and J lost 5 bases; unmatched junction nucleotides: 4. The CDR3 runs 14 residues. The CDR3, as DNA: TGTGCCAGCAGTTATCAGGGGGCTCACAATGAGCAGTTCTTC. Translation: CASSYQGAHNEQFF.

The chain has TRBV14 and TRBJ2-3, with 7 nucleotides matching TRBD1. Losses at the gene ends were 4 bases for V and 5 bases for J; bases not matched to a gene: 9. There are 15 residues in the CDR3. Per germline, CDR1 SGHDN and CDR2 FVKESK. The CDR3 DNA reads TGTGCCAGCAGCCGCCGGGACAGACAGGTAGATACGCAGTATTTT. It encodes CASSRRDRQVDTQYF.